The T cell receptor beta chain under discussion was sequenced for a study of cytomegalovirus exposure and HLA in healthy donors. The PCR employed 60 Vbeta primers together with 13 Jbeta primers. Method: immunoSEQ multiplex PCR; TCRdb's copy keeps in-frame clones and lacks some. The sample's table shows 70,000 or so clones. V was pared by 5 bases and J by 1 base, with 8 bases of the junction left unmatched. The CDR3 loop spans 17 amino acids. Germline V gene data show CDR1 as PRHDT and CDR2 as FYEKMQ (reference sequence). The receptor was derived from a female donor in good health and CMV-seropositive. V usage is TRBV13 and J usage is TRBJ2-7, with 13 bases identical to TRBD2. Material: PBMCs. This chain's CDR3 is CASSPIGTSGVSYEQYF. The CDR3, as DNA: TGTGCCAGCAGCCCCATCGGGACTAGCGGGGTGTCCTACGAGCAGTACTTC. Full variable domain (remainder filled in from reference TRBV13 and TRBJ2-7): AAGVIQSPRHLIKEKRETATLKCYPIPRHDTVYWYQQGPGQDPQFLISFYEKMQSDKGSIPDRFSAQQFSDYHSELNMSSLELGDSALYFCASSPIGTSGVSYEQYFGPGTRLTVT.